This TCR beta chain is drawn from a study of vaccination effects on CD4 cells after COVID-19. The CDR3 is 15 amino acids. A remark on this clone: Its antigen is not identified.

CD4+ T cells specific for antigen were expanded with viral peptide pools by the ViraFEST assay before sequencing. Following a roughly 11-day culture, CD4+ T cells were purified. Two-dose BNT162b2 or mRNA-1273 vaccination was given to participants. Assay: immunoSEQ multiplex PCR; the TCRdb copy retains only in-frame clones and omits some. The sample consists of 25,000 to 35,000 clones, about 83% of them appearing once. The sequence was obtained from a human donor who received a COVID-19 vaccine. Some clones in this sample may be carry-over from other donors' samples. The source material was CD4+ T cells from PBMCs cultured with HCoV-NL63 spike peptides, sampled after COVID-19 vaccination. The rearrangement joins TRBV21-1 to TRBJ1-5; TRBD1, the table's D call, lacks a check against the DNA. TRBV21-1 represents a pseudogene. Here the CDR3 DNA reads TGTGCCAGCAAGCAAGGGGCAGGGGGAAATCAGCCCCAGCATTTT. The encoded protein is CASKQGAGGNQPQHF.